Reported below is one TCR beta chain. Per germline, CDR1 MDHEN and CDR2 SYDVKM. The CDR3 totals 16 residues. V lost 4 bases, J lost 9 bases, and 9 bases stayed unmatched. The data were taken from a study of blood T cell repertoires in COVID-19. Here immunoSEQ multiplex PCR was the method, and the copy in TCRdb shows in-frame clones only, minus some. This table has under 300,000 clones, just over 85% appearing once. Participants were aged 18 to 89 years, lived in about two dozen US areas, and enrolled virtually. Researchers sorted participants into cohorts using their self-reported clinical history. Each recovered donor of Cohort 3 presented with two negative PCRs, clearance, or symptom resolution.

The receptor was isolated from a young man who had recovered from COVID-19. Sequences were obtained from PBMCs or T cells enriched from blood (not recorded which). This chain connects TRBV28 to TRBJ2-1; 13 nucleotides agree with TRBD2. The CDR3 DNA follows: TGTGCCAGCAGTTGGGGACTAGCGGGACCCCGCGGTGAGCAGTTCTTC. This gives the protein CASSWGLAGPRGEQFF.